This is a list of T cell receptor beta chains from one sample in a study of blood T cells in healthy people across ages. One entry per CDR3 protein results from TCRdb running MiXCR on the 5' RACE reads. The profile shows about 1.5 million distinct CDR3 sequences, approximately 43% of them singletons. Sequencing was performed on blood. Receptor source: a woman aged 18-29 years in good health. Each CDR3 is given with its conserved first and last residue. The D gene is left open where the match is weak. Clone size is not always given. Where it is, it says once, few, many or a class for expanded clones.

clone_size	cdr3_length	d_call	v_call	j_call	cdr3_nt	cdr3_aa
few	13	TRBD1	TRBV12-3/TRBV12-4	TRBJ2-1	TGTGCCAGCAGTTTAGACAGGGGCCATGAGCAGTTCTTC	CASSLDRGHEQFF
many	15	-	TRBV4-1	TRBJ1-2	TGCGCCAGCAGCCAAGCTGCAGGGGAAAACTATGGCTACACCTTC	CASSQAAGENYGYTF
-	16	TRBD2	TRBV6-6	TRBJ2-7	TGTGCCAGCAGTCACGTAAAGAGCGGGGGATCCTACGAGCAGTACTTC	CASSHVKSGGSYEQYF
-	18	TRBD1	TRBV28	TRBJ2-6	TGTGCCACTTTGACCGGAGACAGGGCAAGGTCTGGGGCCAACGTCCTGACTTTC	CATLTGDRARSGANVLTF
-	17	TRBD1	TRBV7-9	TRBJ1-1	TGTGCCGGCAGCTCCAAAGACAGGGGGCGAAGGAACACTGAAGCTTTCTTT	CAGSSKDRGRRNTEAFF
-	16	-	TRBV3-1	TRBJ1-2	TGTGCCAGCAGCCAATCTTTGGGACGGGGAGGATATGGCTACACCTTC	CASSQSLGRGGYGYTF
-	16	TRBD2	TRBV9	TRBJ2-3	TGTGCCAGCAGCCGCGGGTTAGCGGGGTTCACAGATACGCAGTATTTT	CASSRGLAGFTDTQYF
few	13	TRBD2	TRBV11-2	TRBJ2-1	TGTGCCAGCGGCGGGGGTTCTTACAATGAGCAGTTCTTC	CASGGGSYNEQFF
-	15	-	TRBV7-8	TRBJ1-4	TGTGCCAGCAGCCCGCCAGGGCCACTCTATGAAAAACTGTTTTTT	CASSPPGPLYEKLFF
-	10	-	TRBV29-1	TRBJ2-1	TGCAGCGTTAGGGACAATGAGCAGTTCTTC	CSVRDNEQFF
-	14	TRBD1	TRBV25-1	TRBJ1-4	TGTGCCAGCAGTGTGGGGACAGGAGGTGAAAAACTGTTTTTT	CASSVGTGGEKLFF
few	16	TRBD2	TRBV27	TRBJ2-1	TGTGCCAGCAGTTTGCCAGGACTAGCGGGAGCCAATGAGCAGTTCTTC	CASSLPGLAGANEQFF
-	17	-	TRBV10-3	TRBJ2-5	TGTGCCATCAGTGAGTCGATATTTGAGGGCACAGGGGAGACCCAGTACTTC	CAISESIFEGTGETQYF
-	13	-	TRBV20-1	TRBJ1-1	TGCAGTGCTAGAGGGCCAGAAAACACTGAAGCTTTCTTT	CSARGPENTEAFF
few	15	-	TRBV20-1	TRBJ1-2	TGCAGTGCTAGAAATCGGATAGGGGCTAACTATGGCTACACCTTC	CSARNRIGANYGYTF
-	18	TRBD1	TRBV12-3/TRBV12-4	TRBJ1-5	TGTGCCAGCAGTTCCTTCGGAGACAGGGACAGAAGCAATCAGCCCCAGCATTTT	CASSSFGDRDRSNQPQHF
-	13	TRBD2	TRBV20-1	TRBJ2-4	TGCAGTGCTGTCAGCGGGGGGGCCTCCATTCAGTACTTC	CSAVSGGASIQYF
-	14	-	TRBV2	TRBJ2-5	TGTGCCAGCAGTGAGACTCTTGACCAAGAGACCCAGTACTTC	CASSETLDQETQYF
few	12	-	TRBV29-1	TRBJ1-2	TGCGGGGGGGGCAGCCCTAACTATGGCTACACCTTC	CGGGSPNYGYTF
-	15	-	TRBV20-1	TRBJ2-7	TGCAGTGCTAGAGATGAGAGGGCGGGTGTATACGAGCAGTACTTC	CSARDERAGVYEQYF
-	14	-	TRBV7-9	TRBJ1-6	TGTGCCAGCAGCTCGCAGGGGTCGAATTCACCCCTCCACTTT	CASSSQGSNSPLHF
-	15	-	TRBV27	TRBJ2-7	TGTGCCAGCAGTCGAACCTTAGGGCTCTCCTACGAGCAGTACTTC	CASSRTLGLSYEQYF
-	14	TRBD2	TRBV6-5	TRBJ2-5	TGTGCCAGCGCTCCAAAGCGGGGGGGCAATGAGCAGTACTTC	CASAPKRGGNEQYF
-	15	-	TRBV5-1	TRBJ1-2	TGCGCCAGCAGCCCGGACAGCCCATTCCGCAATGGCTACACCTTC	CASSPDSPFRNGYTF
-	13	-	TRBV27	TRBJ2-7	TGTGCCAGCAGTGTTATCGGGTCTTACGAGCAGTACTTC	CASSVIGSYEQYF
-	15	TRBD2	TRBV27	TRBJ2-1	TGTGCCAGCCAGATCGGGACTAGCGGGCTAAATGAGCAGTTCTTC	CASQIGTSGLNEQFF
-	15	-	TRBV4-3	TRBJ1-2	TGCGCCGGCAGCCAAGTGAAGACGCACTACTATGGCTACACCTTC	CAGSQVKTHYYGYTF
many	15	-	TRBV4-3	TRBJ1-2	TGCGCCAGCAGCCAAGATCGGACCTTAGGCGATGGCTACACCTTC	CASSQDRTLGDGYTF
-	14	-	TRBV4-1	TRBJ1-1	TGCGCCAGCAGCCCCGGCACAGACTACACTGAAGCTTTCTTT	CASSPGTDYTEAFF
few	13	TRBD2	TRBV29-1	TRBJ2-7	TGCAGCGTTGAAACTAGCGGGACCTACGAGCAGTACTTC	CSVETSGTYEQYF
once	15	-	TRBV7-3	TRBJ1-1	TGTGCCGGCAGCTTAGAGGCAGGGTCAAGCACTGAAGCTTTCTTT	CAGSLEAGSSTEAFF
-	15	TRBD1	TRBV6-2/TRBV6-3	TRBJ1-5	TGTGCCAGCAGTCCCCCCACCGACAGGGGACAGCTCCAGCATTTT	CASSPPTDRGQLQHF
few	12	-	TRBV6-2/TRBV6-3	TRBJ2-5	TGTGCCAGCAGCAAAAGTAAAGAGACCCAGTACTTC	CASSKSKETQYF
-	16	-	TRBV20-1	TRBJ1-5	TGCAGTGCTAGGCCGTGGACCGGGACGAGGAATCAGCCCCAGCATTTT	CSARPWTGTRNQPQHF
few	13	-	TRBV7-2	TRBJ1-2	TGTGCCAGCAGCATAGACAGTGCTCTGGGCTACACCTTC	CASSIDSALGYTF
-	15	TRBD1	TRBV28	TRBJ2-5	TGTGCCAGCAGTTTAACAGGGGTGGGTCAAGAGACCCAGTACTTC	CASSLTGVGQETQYF
-	12	-	TRBV12-3/TRBV12-4	TRBJ2-7	TGTGCCAGCCGGGACGGAGCCTACGAGCAGTACTTC	CASRDGAYEQYF
-	18	-	TRBV20-1	TRBJ2-3	TGCAGTGCTAGAGATATAGGCCCCGTGTCAGGGCGAGGAGATACGCAGTATTTT	CSARDIGPVSGRGDTQYF
many	14	-	TRBV4-3	TRBJ2-1	TGCGCCAGCCGCTATGGCGGGTCTTACAATGAGCAGTTCTTC	CASRYGGSYNEQFF
few	13	-	TRBV29-1	TRBJ2-7	TGCAGCGTTACCGGGGGAGACTACAATGAGCAGTACTTC	CSVTGGDYNEQYF
many	14	-	TRBV4-1	TRBJ1-2	TGCGCCAGCAGCCAAGAGCCATTGGGCTATGGCTACACCTTC	CASSQEPLGYGYTF
many	12	-	TRBV29-1	TRBJ2-7	TGCAGCGTTGTCGGTCCCTCCTACGAGCAGTACTTC	CSVVGPSYEQYF
-	15	-	TRBV4-3	TRBJ2-1	TGCGCCAGCAGCCAAGATATCCGGGTGTACAATGAGCAGTTCTTC	CASSQDIRVYNEQFF
few	18	-	TRBV7-7	TRBJ2-1	TGTGCTAGCAGCTTAGGGGCCGGCTACCAGGCCGAATTCAATGAGCAGTTCTTC	CASSLGAGYQAEFNEQFF
-	18	TRBD2	TRBV5-1	TRBJ2-7	TGCGCCAGCAGCTCACCGGGACTAGCGGGGGGACTATACAATGAGCAGTACTTC	CASSSPGLAGGLYNEQYF
-	14	TRBD2	TRBV7-3	TRBJ2-1	TGTGCCAGCAGCCAATCTGGACTAGTAGGTGAGCAGTTCTTC	CASSQSGLVGEQFF
-	15	-	TRBV28	TRBJ1-5	TGTGCCAGCAGTCCGCCCAGAGTAAGCAATCAGCCCCAGCATTTT	CASSPPRVSNQPQHF
few	14	-	TRBV20-1	TRBJ2-3	TGCAGTGCTAGGGGGCCAGTCGGTACAGATACGCAGTATTTT	CSARGPVGTDTQYF
-	15	TRBD1	TRBV4-3	TRBJ2-5	TGCGCCAGCAGCCAAGAGGACAGGGTGAGCGAGACCCAGTACTTC	CASSQEDRVSETQYF
-	16	-	TRBV4-2	TRBJ1-6	TGTGCCAGCAGCCAAGTTCTGTCGGAGTATAATTCACCCCTCCACTTT	CASSQVLSEYNSPLHF
-	16	-	TRBV12-3/TRBV12-4	TRBJ2-1	TGTGCCAGCAGTTTGGTTGACTCTGGGAGCCGGGAGACCCAGTTCTTC	CASSLVDSGSRETQFF
few	17	-	TRBV3-1	TRBJ1-2	TGTGCCAGCAGCCAAGTCCTCGGGACCCAAGAGTCCTATGGCTACACCTTC	CASSQVLGTQESYGYTF
many	17	TRBD2	TRBV20-1	TRBJ2-1	TGCAGTGCTGCCGGGACTAGCGGGAGGGCCTTCTACCCCGAGCAGTTCTTC	CSAAGTSGRAFYPEQFF
few	13	-	TRBV15	TRBJ2-5	TGTGCCACCAGCAGCAGGGGGGGGAATGAGCAGTACTTC	CATSSRGGNEQYF
-	16	TRBD2	TRBV6-2/TRBV6-3	TRBJ2-1	TGTGCCAGCAGACTCCGACTAGCGGAGGGAGGGAATGAGCAGTTCTTC	CASRLRLAEGGNEQFF
few	18	TRBD2	TRBV10-3	TRBJ2-1	TGTGCCATCAGTGAGTCGATAGCGGGAGTTTCAGTGGGCAATGAGCAGTTCTTC	CAISESIAGVSVGNEQFF
many	14	TRBD1	TRBV4-3	TRBJ1-5	TGTGCCAGCTCACAGGGGTATAGCAATCAGCCCCAGCATTTT	CASSQGYSNQPQHF
-	16	-	TRBV4-2	TRBJ2-2	TGTGCCAGCAGCCAAGGACATGCGTCGAACACCGGGGAGCTGTTTTTT	CASSQGHASNTGELFF
-	15	-	TRBV7-9	TRBJ2-3	TGTGCCAGCAGCTCGAGGGGACTTTCCACAGATACGCAGTATTTT	CASSSRGLSTDTQYF